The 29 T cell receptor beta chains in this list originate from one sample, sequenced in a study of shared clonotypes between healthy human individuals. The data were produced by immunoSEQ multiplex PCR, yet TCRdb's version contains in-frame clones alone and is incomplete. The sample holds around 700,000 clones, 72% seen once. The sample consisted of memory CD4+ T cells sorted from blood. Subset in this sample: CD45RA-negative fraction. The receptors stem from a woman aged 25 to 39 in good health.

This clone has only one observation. Written as DNA, the CDR3 is TGCGCCAGCAGCCAAGAACAGGGCAAGCAGTACTTC. Its translation is CASSQEQGKQYF. The chain joins TRBV4-1 to TRBJ2-7, with D possibly being TRBD1 (6 bases). The CDR3 sequence is 12 residues long. In germline, CDR1 is MGHRA, CDR2 YSYEKL. With 0 bases removed from V and 8 bases from J, the gap between germline ends came to 8 bases.

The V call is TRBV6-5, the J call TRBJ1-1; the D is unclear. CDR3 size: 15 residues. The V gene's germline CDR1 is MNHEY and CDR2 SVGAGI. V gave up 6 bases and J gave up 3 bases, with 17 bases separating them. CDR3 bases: TGTGCCAGCAGCACTATCTTTAAGCGGGACACTGAAGCTTTCTTT. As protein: CASSTIFKRDTEAFF.

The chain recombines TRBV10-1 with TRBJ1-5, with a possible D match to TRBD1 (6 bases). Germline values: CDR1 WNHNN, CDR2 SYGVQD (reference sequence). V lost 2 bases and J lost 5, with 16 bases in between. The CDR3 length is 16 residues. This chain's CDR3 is CASSEKADRLDQPQHF. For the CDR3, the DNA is TGCGCCAGCAGTGAGAAAGCCGACAGGCTGGATCAGCCCCAGCATTTT.

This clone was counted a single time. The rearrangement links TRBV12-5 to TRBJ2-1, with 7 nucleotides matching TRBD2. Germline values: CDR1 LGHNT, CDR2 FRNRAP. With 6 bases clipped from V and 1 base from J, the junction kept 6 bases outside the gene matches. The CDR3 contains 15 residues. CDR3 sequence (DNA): TGTGCTAGTGGCTCGGGAGGACTGTCCTACAATGAGCAGTTCTTC. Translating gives CASGSGGLSYNEQFF.

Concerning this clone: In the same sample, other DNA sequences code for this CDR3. The CDR3 spells CASRTGTYGNTIYF. CDR3 nucleotide sequence: TGTGCCAGCAGAACAGGGACTTACGGAAACACCATATATTTT. The chain uses TRBV28 and TRBJ1-3, with TRBD1 as a possible D gene (6 bases). The CDR3 loop spans 14 amino acids. V lost 6 bases and J 4 bases, leaving 13 bases between the germline ends. Germline V lookup: CDR1 MDHEN, CDR2 SYDVKM. Supplemented by reference TRBV28 and TRBJ1-3, the full variable domain reads DVKVTQSSRYLVKRTGEKVFLECVQDMDHENMFWYRQDPGLGLRLIYFSYDVKMKEKGDIPEGYSVSREKKERFSLILESASTNQTSMYLCASRTGTYGNTIYFGEGSWLTVV.

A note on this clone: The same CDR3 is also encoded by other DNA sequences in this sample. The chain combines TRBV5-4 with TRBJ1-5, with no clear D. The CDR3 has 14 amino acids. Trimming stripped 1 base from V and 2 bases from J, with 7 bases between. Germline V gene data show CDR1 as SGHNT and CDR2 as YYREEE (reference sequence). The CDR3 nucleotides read TGTGCCAGCAGCTTGTCTGGGGGCAATCAGCCCCAGCATTTT. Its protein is CASSLSGGNQPQHF. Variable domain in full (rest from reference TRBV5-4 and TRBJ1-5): ETGVTQSPTHLIKTRGQQVTLRCSSQSGHNTVSWYQQALGQGPQFIFQYYREEENGRGNFPPRFSGLQFPNYSSELNVNALELDDSALYLCASSLSGGNQPQHFGDGTRLSIL.

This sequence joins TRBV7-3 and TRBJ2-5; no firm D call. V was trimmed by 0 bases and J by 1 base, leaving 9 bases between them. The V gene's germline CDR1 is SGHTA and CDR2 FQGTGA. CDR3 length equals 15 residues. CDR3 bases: TGTGCCAGCAGCTTAACGGCCACTACCCAAGAGACCCAGTACTTC. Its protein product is CASSLTATTQETQYF.

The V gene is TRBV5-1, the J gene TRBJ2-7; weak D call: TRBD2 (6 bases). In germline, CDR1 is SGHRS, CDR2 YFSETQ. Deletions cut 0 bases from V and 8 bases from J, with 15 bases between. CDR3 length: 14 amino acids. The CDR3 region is CASSLASTSPQQYF. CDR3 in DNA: TGCGCCAGCAGCTTGGCATCAACTAGCCCCCAGCAGTACTTC.

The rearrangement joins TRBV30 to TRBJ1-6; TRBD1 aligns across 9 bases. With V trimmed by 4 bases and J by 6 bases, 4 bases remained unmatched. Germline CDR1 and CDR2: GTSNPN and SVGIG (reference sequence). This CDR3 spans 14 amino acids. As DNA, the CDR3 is TGTGCCTGGAATCGGGACAGGGCTAATTCACCCCTCCACTTT. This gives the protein CAWNRDRANSPLHF.

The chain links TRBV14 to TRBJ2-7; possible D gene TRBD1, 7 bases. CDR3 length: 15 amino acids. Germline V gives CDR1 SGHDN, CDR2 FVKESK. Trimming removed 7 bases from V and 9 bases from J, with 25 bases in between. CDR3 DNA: TGTGCCAGCACCCCCCCAGGGGGGATGTTGGGGGTGCAGTACTTC. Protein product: CASTPPGGMLGVQYF.

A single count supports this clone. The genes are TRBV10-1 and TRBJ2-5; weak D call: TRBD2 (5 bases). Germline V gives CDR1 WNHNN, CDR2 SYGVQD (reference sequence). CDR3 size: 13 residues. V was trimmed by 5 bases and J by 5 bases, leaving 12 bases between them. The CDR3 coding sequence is TGCGCCAGCAGTCGTTCGGGGTCTGAGACCCAGTACTTC. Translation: CASSRSGSETQYF.

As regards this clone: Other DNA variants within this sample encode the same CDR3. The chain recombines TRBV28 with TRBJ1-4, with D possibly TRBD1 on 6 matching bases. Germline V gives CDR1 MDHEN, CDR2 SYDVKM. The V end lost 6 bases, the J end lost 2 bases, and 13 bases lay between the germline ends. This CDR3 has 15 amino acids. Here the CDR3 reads CASSLGGATNEKLFF. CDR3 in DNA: TGTGCCAGCAGCCTCGGGGGGGCGACTAATGAAAAACTGTTTTTT.

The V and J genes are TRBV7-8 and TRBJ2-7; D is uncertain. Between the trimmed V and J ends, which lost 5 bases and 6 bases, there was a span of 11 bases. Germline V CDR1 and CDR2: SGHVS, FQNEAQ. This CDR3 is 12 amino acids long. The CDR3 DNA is TGTGCCAGCAGCCCAATCGTGGGCGAGCAGTACTTC. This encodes CASSPIVGEQYF.

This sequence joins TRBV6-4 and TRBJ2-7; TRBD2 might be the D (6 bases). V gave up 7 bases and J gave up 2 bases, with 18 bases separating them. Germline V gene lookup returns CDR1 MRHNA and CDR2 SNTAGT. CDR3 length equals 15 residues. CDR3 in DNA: TGTGCCAGCACAAGTCGCGGGACTGCCACCTACGAGCAGTACTTC. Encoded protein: CASTSRGTATYEQYF.

The CDR3, as DNA: TGCGCCAGCTCCGGGACAGGAGCTATGAACACTGAAGCTTTCTTT. It translates to CASSGTGAMNTEAFF. The rearrangement links TRBV5-1 to TRBJ1-1; 8 bases align to TRBD1. CDR3 size: 15 residues. Germline V CDR1 and CDR2: SGHRS, YFSETQ. V was pared by 7 bases and J by 0 bases, with 8 bases of the junction left unmatched.

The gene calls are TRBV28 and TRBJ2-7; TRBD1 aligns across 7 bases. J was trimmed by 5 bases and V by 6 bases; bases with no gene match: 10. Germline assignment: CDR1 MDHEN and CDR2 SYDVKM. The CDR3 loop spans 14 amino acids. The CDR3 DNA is TGTGCCAGCAGAGCCGGGACAGTAAACCACGAGCAGTACTTC. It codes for CASRAGTVNHEQYF.

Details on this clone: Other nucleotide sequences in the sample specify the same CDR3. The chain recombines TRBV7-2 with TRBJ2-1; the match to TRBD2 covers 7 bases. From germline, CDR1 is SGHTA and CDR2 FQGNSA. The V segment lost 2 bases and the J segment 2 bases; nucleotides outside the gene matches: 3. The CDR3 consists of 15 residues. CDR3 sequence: CASSLLAVTYNEQFF. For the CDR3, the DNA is TGTGCCAGCAGCTTACTAGCGGTAACCTACAATGAGCAGTTCTTC. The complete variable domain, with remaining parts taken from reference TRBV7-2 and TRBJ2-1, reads GAGVSQSPSNKVTEKGKDVELRCDPISGHTALYWYRQSLGQGLEFLIYFQGNSAPDKSGLPSDRFSAERTGGSVSTLTIQRTQQEDSAVYLCASSLLAVTYNEQFFGPGTRLTVL.

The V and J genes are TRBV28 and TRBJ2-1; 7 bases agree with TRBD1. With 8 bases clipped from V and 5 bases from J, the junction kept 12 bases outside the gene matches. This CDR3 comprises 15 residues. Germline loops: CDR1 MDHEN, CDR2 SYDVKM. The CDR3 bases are TGTGCCAGCTCCTCTCTTTTGAGGGGGCACAATGAGCAGTTCTTC. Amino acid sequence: CASSSLLRGHNEQFF.

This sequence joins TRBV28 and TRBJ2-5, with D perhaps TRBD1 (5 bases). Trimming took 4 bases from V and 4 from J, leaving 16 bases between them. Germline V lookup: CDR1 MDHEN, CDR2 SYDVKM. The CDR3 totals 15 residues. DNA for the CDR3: TGTGCCAGCAGTTCGGCGGTCCAGGGCGTAGAGACCCAGTACTTC. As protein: CASSSAVQGVETQYF.

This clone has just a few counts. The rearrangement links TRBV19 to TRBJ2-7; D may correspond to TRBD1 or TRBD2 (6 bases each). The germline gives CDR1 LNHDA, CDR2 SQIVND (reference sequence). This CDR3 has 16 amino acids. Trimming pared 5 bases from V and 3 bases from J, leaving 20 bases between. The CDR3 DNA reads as TGTGCCAGTAGTCCGGGACATCCGGGACTCTTCTACGAGCAGTACTTC. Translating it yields CASSPGHPGLFYEQYF.

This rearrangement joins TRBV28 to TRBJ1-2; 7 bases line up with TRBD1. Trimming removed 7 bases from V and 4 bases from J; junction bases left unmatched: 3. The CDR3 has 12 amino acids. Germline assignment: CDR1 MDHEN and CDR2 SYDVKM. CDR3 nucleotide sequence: TGTGCCAGCAAGACAGGGACCTATGGCTACACCTTC. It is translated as CASKTGTYGYTF.

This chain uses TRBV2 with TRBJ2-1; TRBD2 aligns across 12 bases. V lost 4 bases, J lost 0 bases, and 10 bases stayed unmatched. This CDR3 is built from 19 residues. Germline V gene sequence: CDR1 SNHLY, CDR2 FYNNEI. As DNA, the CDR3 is TGTGCCAGCAGTGTAACTAGCGGGAGGACCAGATTCTCCTACAATGAGCAGTTCTTC. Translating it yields CASSVTSGRTRFSYNEQFF. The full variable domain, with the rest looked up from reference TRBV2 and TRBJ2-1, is EPEVTQTPSHQVTQMGQEVILRCVPISNHLYFYWYRQILGQKVEFLVSFYNNEISEKSEIFDDQFSVERPDGSNFTLKIRSTKLEDSAMYFCASSVTSGRTRFSYNEQFFGPGTRLTVL.

In DNA, the CDR3 is TGTGCCAGCAGCGCGGGACTAGTCTCAGCAGATACGCAGTATTTT. Its translation: CASSAGLVSADTQYF. This chain uses TRBV9 with TRBJ2-3; 8 nucleotides align to TRBD2. CDR1 and CDR2 (germline): SGDLS, YYNGEE. V shed 3 bases and J 4 bases; nucleotides not matched to a gene: 7. The CDR3 is 15 residues long.

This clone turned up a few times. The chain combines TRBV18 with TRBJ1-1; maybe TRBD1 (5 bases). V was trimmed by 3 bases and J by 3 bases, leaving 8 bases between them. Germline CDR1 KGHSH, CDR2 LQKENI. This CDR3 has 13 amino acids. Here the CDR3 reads CASSPVTDTEAFF. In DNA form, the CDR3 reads TGTGCCAGCTCACCTGTGACAGACACTGAAGCTTTCTTT.

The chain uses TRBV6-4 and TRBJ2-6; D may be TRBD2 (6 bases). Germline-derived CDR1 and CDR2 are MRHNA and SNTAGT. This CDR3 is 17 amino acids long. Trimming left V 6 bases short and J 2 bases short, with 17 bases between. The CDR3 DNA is TGTGCCAGCAGCCCCTCCGCAGGAGGGACTGGGGCCAACGTCCTGACTTTC. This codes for CASSPSAGGTGANVLTF.

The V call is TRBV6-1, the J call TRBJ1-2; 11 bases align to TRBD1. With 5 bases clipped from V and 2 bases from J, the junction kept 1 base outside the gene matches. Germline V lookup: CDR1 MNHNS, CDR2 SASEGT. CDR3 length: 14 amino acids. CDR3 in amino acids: CASSRTGGNYGYTF. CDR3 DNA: TGTGCCAGCAGTCGGACAGGGGGCAACTATGGCTACACCTTC.

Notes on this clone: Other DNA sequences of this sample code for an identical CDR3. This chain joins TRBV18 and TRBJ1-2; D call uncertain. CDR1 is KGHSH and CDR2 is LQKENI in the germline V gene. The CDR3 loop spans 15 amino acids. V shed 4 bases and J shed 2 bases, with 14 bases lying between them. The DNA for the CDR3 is TGTGCCAGCTCACGCTCACAGACCGAGAACTATGGCTACACCTTC. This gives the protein CASSRSQTENYGYTF.

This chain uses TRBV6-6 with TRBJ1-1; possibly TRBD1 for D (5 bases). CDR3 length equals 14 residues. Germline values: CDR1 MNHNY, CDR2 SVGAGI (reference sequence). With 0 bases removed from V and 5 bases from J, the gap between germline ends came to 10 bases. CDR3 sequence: CASSYSEGVTEAFF. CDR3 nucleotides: TGTGCCAGCAGTTACTCTGAAGGGGTGACTGAAGCTTTCTTT.

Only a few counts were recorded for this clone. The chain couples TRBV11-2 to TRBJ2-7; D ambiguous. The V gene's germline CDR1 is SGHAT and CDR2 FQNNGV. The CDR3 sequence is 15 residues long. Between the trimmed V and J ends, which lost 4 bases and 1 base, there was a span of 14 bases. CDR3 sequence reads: CASSSWSVLSYEQYF. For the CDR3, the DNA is TGTGCCAGCAGCTCATGGTCTGTCCTATCCTACGAGCAGTACTTC.